The 2 T cell receptor beta chains reported below all come from one sample, sequenced in a study of blood T cells in healthy people across ages. A J-beta primer mix and a sample-barcoded 5' primer were used in a second PCR of about 7 to 12 cycles. TCRdb independently ran MiXCR on the 5' RACE reads; one entry per CDR3 protein. This table has approximately 770,000 distinct CDR3 sequences, nearly 60% appearing once. Sequencing was carried out using blood. Receptors originate from a young man in good health.

The chain has TRBV9 and TRBJ2-2, with 7 nucleotides matching TRBD2. V dropped 6 bases and J dropped 6; count of bases not matched to a gene: 11. The CDR3 loop spans 15 amino acids. Per the germline V gene, CDR1 is SGDLS and CDR2 is YYNGEE. The DNA for the CDR3 is TGTGCCAGCAACTCCGGACTAGTTCTGTCCGGGGAGCTGTTTTTT. This encodes CASNSGLVLSGELFF.

This sequence joins TRBV11-2 and TRBJ1-1; D possibly corresponds to TRBD1 (5 bases). The germline V gene has CDR1 SGHAT and CDR2 FQNNGV. Trimming stripped 0 bases from V and 4 bases from J, with 12 bases between. The CDR3 sequence is 15 residues long. The CDR3, as DNA: TGTGCCAGCAGCTTAGAGGGGGGGTTGAGCACTGAAGCTTTCTTT. Translating it yields CASSLEGGLSTEAFF.